A single sample is the source of the 30 T cell receptor beta chains below, sequenced in a study of CD8+CD57+ T cells in acquired aplastic anemia. Genomic DNA served as template for TCR beta VDJ and CDR3 profiling. TCRdb re-called the reads with MiXCR, one entry per CDR3 protein. There are approximately 180,000 distinct CDR3 sequences in the sample; 50% to 65% occur only once, and approximately 42% lies in the top ten. Sequencing involved patients with CD8+CD57+ cell expansion previously shown by flow cytometry. Sequenced sample: sorted CD4+, CD8+, or CD8+CD57+ T cells (not recorded which) from PBMCs. These receptors originate from a human donor with aplastic anemia.

This clonotype has only a few counts. The V and J genes are TRBV20-1 and TRBJ2-1; the match to TRBD2 covers 9 bases. After removal of 6 bases from V and 4 bases from J, the junction contained 10 bases not matched to a gene. The CDR3 loop spans 15 amino acids. Germline V gene sequence: CDR1 DFQATT, CDR2 SNEGSKA (reference sequence). CDR3 region: CSAPRGTSRYNEQFF. CDR3 bases: TGCAGTGCGCCCCGGGGGACTAGCAGGTACAATGAGCAGTTCTTC.

This clonotype was counted a single time. The rearrangement uses TRBV20-1 and TRBJ2-7, with 10 nucleotides matching TRBD1. With 6 bases clipped from V and 9 bases from J, the junction kept 11 bases outside the gene matches. There are 13 residues in the CDR3. Germline loops: CDR1 DFQATT, CDR2 SNEGSKA (reference sequence). As DNA, the CDR3 is TGCAGTGCCTCGGGACAGGGGACTGACGTGCAGTACTTC. This encodes CSASGQGTDVQYF.

In its sample, this clonotype was seen a few times. The V call is TRBV25-1, the J call TRBJ1-5; D possibly corresponds to TRBD1 (5 bases). The CDR3 is made up of 20 amino acids. V was pared by 3 bases and J by 0 bases, with 24 bases between. Germline CDR1 and CDR2: MGHDK and SYGVNS. CDR3 residues: CASSDGTGTETSYSNQPQHF. In DNA, the CDR3 is TGTGCCAGCAGTGATGGAACCGGGACGGAGACAAGCTATAGCAATCAGCCCCAGCATTTT.

As for this clonotype: Its ends do not fully match the called genes, so a read error is possible. The rearrangement uses TRBV7-7 and TRBJ2-1; D call uncertain. Germline loops: CDR1 SSHAT, CDR2 FNYEAQ (reference sequence). The CDR3 covers 14 residues. The CDR3 sequence: CASSLDVTTNEQFF. CDR3 in DNA: TGTGCTAGCAGCTTAGACGTGACGACCAATGAGCAGTTCTTC.

The chain joins TRBV20-1 to TRBJ2-7; 10 positions match TRBD1. CDR1 DFQATT and CDR2 SNEGSKA come from the germline V gene (reference sequence). The CDR3 covers 15 residues. Losses at the gene ends were 6 bases for V and 7 bases for J; bases not matched to a gene: 15. The DNA for the CDR3 is TGCAGTGCCCGACTGGGGACAGGGGATGTGGGGGAGCAGTACTTC. This sequence encodes CSARLGTGDVGEQYF.

This clonotype was recorded many times. CDR3 in amino acids: CASSPTGGPGNSPLHF. For the CDR3, the DNA is TGTGCCAGCAGCCCGACGGGGGGCCCGGGGAATTCACCCCTCCACTTT. J is TRBJ1-6 and V is TRBV9; tentatively, D is TRBD1 (6 bases). The CDR3 contains 16 residues. Trimming left V 4 bases short and J 7 bases short, with 18 bases between. Germline CDR1 reads SGDLS; CDR2 reads YYNGEE.

This chain links TRBV12-5 with TRBJ1-6; D unclear. The germline CDR1 and CDR2 sequences are LGHNT and FRNRAP. The CDR3 loop spans 14 amino acids. Trimming removed 5 bases from V and 5 bases from J, with 10 bases in between. This CDR3 reads CASGHGRDNSPLHF. The CDR3 DNA reads as TGTGCTAGTGGTCACGGACGGGATAATTCACCCCTCCACTTT. Full variable domain (missing parts from reference TRBV12-5 and TRBJ1-6): DARVTQTPRHKVTEMGQEVTMRCQPILGHNTVFWYRQTMMQGLELLAYFRNRAPLDDSGMPKDRFSAEMPDATLATLKIQPSEPRDSAVYFCASGHGRDNSPLHFGNGTRLTVT.

This rearrangement joins TRBV29-1 to TRBJ1-1, with a tentative D call TRBD1 (5 bases). CDR3 length: 13 residues. The V and J ends lost 6 bases and 0 bases respectively, with 11 bases between them. The germline V gene has CDR1 SQVTM and CDR2 ANQGSEA. The CDR3 sequence is CSVKGRLNTEAFF. The CDR3 DNA is TGCAGCGTAAAGGGACGGTTGAACACTGAAGCTTTCTTT.

The rearrangement uses TRBV10-3 and TRBJ2-6; D is unclear. The CDR3 contains 12 residues. Germline V gives CDR1 ENHRY, CDR2 SYGVKD. Trimming took off 11 bases at V and 0 bases at J, with 5 bases between the two ends. CDR3 sequence: CALSSGANVLTF. CDR3 nucleotides: TGTGCCCTGAGCTCTGGGGCCAACGTCCTGACTTTC.

V usage is TRBV7-3 and J usage is TRBJ2-2, with 8 bases lining up with TRBD1. The CDR3 is 15 amino acids. From germline, CDR1 is SGHTA and CDR2 FQGTGA. The J segment lost 3 bases and the V segment lost 4 bases, leaving 4 bases of the junction unmatched. Here the CDR3 reads CASSSGTGYTGELFF. The CDR3 DNA reads TGTGCCAGCAGCTCCGGGACAGGCTACACCGGGGAGCTGTTTTTT.

This clonotype has a handful of counts. The chain combines TRBV10-3 with TRBJ1-1, with D possibly being TRBD1 (5 bases). The CDR3 covers 14 residues. V lost 4 bases and J lost 1, with 10 bases in between. CDR1 and CDR2 (germline): ENHRY, SYGVKD. The CDR3 loop is CAISVGGRNTEAFF. CDR3 DNA sequence: TGTGCCATCAGTGTCGGGGGTAGGAACACTGAAGCTTTCTTT.

V usage is TRBV24-1 and J usage is TRBJ1-4; TRBD1 matches at 7 bases. Germline CDR1 is KGHDR and CDR2 is SFDVKD. V trimming: 11 bases; J trimming: 8 bases; junction bases outside the gene matches: 13. The CDR3 covers 14 residues. CDR3 amino acids: CASSRQGREEKLFF. For the CDR3, the DNA is TGTGCCAGCAGCCGACAGGGACGAGAGGAAAAACTGTTTTTT.

This sequence joins TRBV4-1 and TRBJ2-5; D perhaps matches TRBD2 (5 bases). CDR1 is MGHRA, CDR2 YSYEKL, per germline. The V gene lost 3 bases and the J gene lost 9 bases, with 14 bases spanning the gap. The CDR3 spans 13 residues. DNA of the CDR3: TGCGCCAGCAGCCATGAGCGTCAGGAGGCCCAGTACTTC. This gives the protein CASSHERQEAQYF.

The gene calls are TRBV20-1 and TRBJ1-5; D is perhaps TRBD1 (5 bases). Trimming left V 1 base short and J 2 bases short, with 9 bases between. Germline V gene sequence: CDR1 DFQATT, CDR2 SNEGSKA (reference sequence). The CDR3 runs 14 residues. The CDR3 DNA reads as TGCAGTGCTAGAGTGGGGCACGGCAATCAGCCCCAGCATTTT. Amino acid sequence: CSARVGHGNQPQHF.

This chain links TRBV10-3 with TRBJ2-3; D gene unclear. The V gene's germline CDR1 is ENHRY and CDR2 SYGVKD. The CDR3 runs 16 residues. Trimming took 0 bases from V and 1 from J, leaving 11 bases between them. The CDR3 here is CAISESSVSGTDTQYF. The CDR3 DNA reads as TGTGCCATCAGTGAGTCTTCCGTATCAGGCACAGATACGCAGTATTTT.

This clonotype has more than one count but fewer than ten. V gene TRBV20-1 combines with J gene TRBJ2-7; D might be TRBD1 or TRBD2, each matching 6 bases. The CDR3 runs to 14 residues. Germline values: CDR1 DFQATT, CDR2 SNEGSKA (reference sequence). V lost 0 bases to trimming and J lost 4 bases, with 13 bases between them. The CDR3 region is CSAREGGREYEQYF. The CDR3, as DNA: TGCAGTGCTAGAGAAGGGGGGAGAGAGTACGAGCAGTACTTC.

The chain carries TRBV6-1 and TRBJ2-3, with 7 nucleotides matching TRBD2. V shed 2 bases and J 2 bases; nucleotides not matched to a gene: 7. This CDR3 has 16 residues. Germline loops: CDR1 MNHNS, CDR2 SASEGT. The CDR3 loop reads CASSESRGGTTDTQYF. CDR3 bases: TGTGCCAGCAGTGAATCCCGCGGGGGAACCACAGATACGCAGTATTTT.

A few counts support this clonotype. The V call is TRBV19, the J call TRBJ1-1, with a weak D call TRBD1 (5 bases). V shed 7 bases and J shed 4 bases, with 16 bases lying between them. This CDR3 has 14 amino acids. CDR1 is LNHDA, CDR2 SQIVND, per germline (reference sequence). This CDR3 reads CASKGDSPGTEAFF. The CDR3 region has the DNA TGTGCCAGTAAGGGTGACAGCCCGGGCACTGAAGCTTTCTTT.

This clonotype was recorded only once. This chain links TRBV5-6 with TRBJ2-3; D is unclear. The germline gives CDR1 SGHDT, CDR2 YYEEEE. Trimming took 4 bases from V and 6 from J, leaving 12 bases between them. The CDR3 has 13 residues. The CDR3 here is CASSPDSPDTQYF. The CDR3 DNA is TGTGCCAGCAGCCCAGACTCCCCCGATACGCAGTATTTT.

The rearrangement joins TRBV20-1 to TRBJ2-7; D ambiguous. CDR1 DFQATT and CDR2 SNEGSKA come from the germline V gene (reference sequence). The CDR3 is made up of 13 amino acids. Trimming shortened V by 3 bases and J by 1 base, and 10 bases separated the two germline ends. Here the CDR3 DNA reads TGCAGTGCTAGGAACTACCGATCCTACGAGCAGTACTTC. Translating it yields CSARNYRSYEQYF.

This clonotype has just a few counts. The chain links TRBV27 to TRBJ2-2; no firm D call. Germline V gives CDR1 MNHEY, CDR2 SMNVEV (reference sequence). V shed 0 bases and J shed 5 bases, with 4 bases lying between them. The CDR3 spans 13 residues. In DNA, the CDR3 is TGTGCCAGCAGTTTATCCGAGACCGGGGAGCTGTTTTTT. Protein sequence: CASSLSETGELFF.

The V and J genes are TRBV19 and TRBJ2-1, with TRBD1 as a possible D gene (5 bases). Germline V gene lookup returns CDR1 LNHDA and CDR2 SQIVND (reference sequence). The length of the CDR3 is 13 residues. V was pared by 7 bases and J by 3 bases, with 10 bases between. CDR3 nucleotides: TGTGCCAGTACAGGGTATTACTACAATGAGCAGTTCTTC. Protein product: CASTGYYYNEQFF.

Here the CDR3 DNA reads TGCAGTGCTAGATCGGCGGGGACGTACAATGAGCAGTTCTTC. This translates into CSARSAGTYNEQFF. V gene TRBV20-1 combines with J gene TRBJ2-1; the D gene is possibly TRBD2 (6 bases). The germline V and J ends were trimmed by 2 bases and 4 bases, with 12 bases remaining between them. Germline lookup yields CDR1 DFQATT and CDR2 SNEGSKA (reference sequence). The CDR3 length is 14 residues.

V usage is TRBV20-1 and J usage is TRBJ2-1; TRBD1 aligns across 8 bases. The CDR3 is 15 residues long. Germline loops: CDR1 DFQATT, CDR2 SNEGSKA (reference sequence). Trimming at V came to 6 bases and at J to 7 bases, leaving 14 bases not matched to a gene. The CDR3 sequence is CSAAQADRGPNEQFF. The CDR3 bases are TGCAGTGCCGCCCAGGCCGACAGGGGACCGAATGAGCAGTTCTTC.

This chain uses TRBV4-3 with TRBJ2-1, with 10 bases fitting TRBD2. Per germline, CDR1 LGHNA and CDR2 YSLEER. The CDR3 covers 13 residues. The junction had 4 bases not matched to a gene; V was cut back by 4 bases and J by 10 bases. CDR3 residues: CASSPETSGEQFF. CDR3 sequence (DNA): TGCGCCAGCAGCCCCGAGACTAGCGGGGAGCAGTTCTTC.

The V and J genes are TRBV7-8 and TRBJ2-5; 8 bases map to TRBD2. The CDR3 sequence is 16 residues long. Germline CDR1 SGHVS, CDR2 FQNEAQ. Trimming removed 4 bases from V and 2 bases from J; junction bases left unmatched: 9. The CDR3 bases are TGTGCCAGCAGCTGGGGGACTAGGGATAAGCAAGAGACCCAGTACTTC. Translating gives CASSWGTRDKQETQYF.

The genes are TRBV29-1 and TRBJ2-3, with 7 bases identical to TRBD2. Germline assignment: CDR1 SQVTM and CDR2 ANQGSEA. Losses at the gene ends were 6 bases for V and 4 bases for J; bases not matched to a gene: 13. This CDR3 contains 15 residues. CDR3 protein: CSVTLLIRGADTQYF. The DNA for the CDR3 is TGCAGCGTCACTCTTCTAATACGGGGGGCAGATACGCAGTATTTT.

This clonotype was observed many times. The chain carries TRBV6-1 and TRBJ1-6, with a weak D call TRBD1 (6 bases). V gave up 8 bases and J gave up 4 bases, with 15 bases separating them. The CDR3 is 15 residues long. CDR1 and CDR2 from the germline V gene are MNHNS and SASEGT. The CDR3 region is CASVRTDTYNSPLHF. DNA of the CDR3: TGTGCCAGCGTTCGGACAGACACTTATAATTCACCCCTCCACTTT.

This chain joins TRBV15 and TRBJ1-5; TRBD1 matches at 9 bases. V shed 4 bases and J 4 bases; nucleotides not matched to a gene: 5. CDR3 length: 15 amino acids. Looked up from germline, CDR1 is LNHNV and CDR2 is YYDKDF (reference sequence). CDR3: CATSTWDRENQPQHF. CDR3 in DNA: TGTGCCACCAGCACTTGGGACAGGGAGAATCAGCCCCAGCATTTT.

This clonotype was seen repeatedly, ten times or more. The chain is built from TRBV2 and TRBJ1-2; 8 nucleotides agree with TRBD1. This CDR3 comprises 16 residues. Germline trimming cut 5 bases from V and 4 bases from J; bases unmatched to any gene: 12. The germline gives CDR1 SNHLY, CDR2 FYNNEI. The CDR3 region is CASSPTFGQGRYGYTF. DNA of the CDR3: TGTGCCAGCAGTCCAACTTTCGGACAGGGCCGCTATGGCTACACCTTC. Complete variable domain (other parts from reference TRBV2 and TRBJ1-2): EPEVTQTPSHQVTQMGQEVILRCVPISNHLYFYWYRQILGQKVEFLVSFYNNEISEKSEIFDDQFSVERPDGSNFTLKIRSTKLEDSAMYFCASSPTFGQGRYGYTFGSGTRLTVV.